The clone carrying this T cell receptor (beta chain) was detected a few times. For Graves' hyperthyroidism to be stable, ophthalmopathy could not progress within 18 months. PBMCs came from 8.5 to 10 ml fresh peripheral blood. The data are from a study of T cells in Graves' hyperthyroidism and ophthalmopathy. The CDR3 consists of 15 residues. V trimming: 0 bases; J trimming: 15 bases; junction bases outside the gene matches: 10. The V gene's germline CDR1 is SGHNT and CDR2 YYREEE (reference sequence). Amplification yielded TCR beta CDR3 regions, with RNA transcripts as the source. The HTBI primer set drove a first-round RT-PCR of the TCR CDR3. Each CDR3 protein gets one entry after TCRdb re-called the multiplex PCR reads with MiXCR. The sample has 500,000 to 750,000 distinct CDR3 sequences; around 14% are singletons.

The sequenced sample consisted of blood. The chain links TRBV5-4 to TRBJ2-1, with 12 positions matching TRBD2. The clonotype comes from a woman in her thirties with Graves' hyperthyroidism. For the CDR3, the DNA is TGTGCCAGCAGCTTGGTGGCTAGCGGGAGGGAACAGGCGTTCTTC. This encodes CASSLVASGREQAFF.